Listed below are T cell receptor beta chains from one sample, sequenced in a study of blood T cells in healthy people across ages. From the 5' RACE reads, TCRdb called clonotypes with MiXCR, one entry per CDR3 protein. The sample records about 640,000 distinct CDR3 sequences, roughly three fifths being singletons. The material sequenced was blood. These receptor sequences come from a man aged 55 to 70 in good health. Both conserved end residues are trimmed from each CDR3. Fields, in order: J gene, D gene, V gene, clone size, CDR3 protein. A D gene is named only where the DNA matches it firmly. Only part of the rows carry a size: once, few, many, or a class if the clone is expanded.

j_call: TRBJ2-5
d_call: TRBD1
v_call: TRBV3-1
clone_size: NA
cdr3_aa: ASGQDPGQGAQY

j_call: TRBJ1-2
d_call: TRBD1
v_call: TRBV20-1
clone_size: NA
cdr3_aa: SARSGQEPGNGYT

j_call: TRBJ2-3
d_call: NA
v_call: TRBV18
clone_size: NA
cdr3_aa: ASSPPGRPDTQY

j_call: TRBJ2-5
d_call: TRBD2
v_call: TRBV10-3
clone_size: once
cdr3_aa: AISESGSGGPRETQY

j_call: TRBJ2-1
d_call: TRBD2
v_call: TRBV29-1
clone_size: NA
cdr3_aa: SVATSGGGNEQF

j_call: TRBJ1-2
d_call: NA
v_call: TRBV4-1
clone_size: NA
cdr3_aa: ASSHGVGSYGYT

j_call: TRBJ1-1
d_call: NA
v_call: TRBV10-3
clone_size: NA
cdr3_aa: AIRSQANTEAF

j_call: TRBJ2-1
d_call: TRBD1
v_call: TRBV5-6
clone_size: NA
cdr3_aa: ASSPGQAWTEQF

j_call: TRBJ2-2
d_call: NA
v_call: TRBV12-3/TRBV12-4
clone_size: NA
cdr3_aa: ASSRVYYTGELF

j_call: TRBJ1-2
d_call: NA
v_call: TRBV7-2
clone_size: few
cdr3_aa: ASSLAIGDYGYT

j_call: TRBJ2-3
d_call: NA
v_call: TRBV24-1
clone_size: NA
cdr3_aa: ATSERGDTQY

j_call: TRBJ2-1
d_call: NA
v_call: TRBV6-1
clone_size: NA
cdr3_aa: ASSEAARADEQF

j_call: TRBJ2-2
d_call: TRBD2
v_call: TRBV29-1
clone_size: NA
cdr3_aa: SVARGDYGELF

j_call: TRBJ2-1
d_call: TRBD2
v_call: TRBV28
clone_size: many
cdr3_aa: ASSSQGTSGDNEQF

j_call: TRBJ2-1
d_call: TRBD2
v_call: TRBV5-1
clone_size: few
cdr3_aa: ASRASGGYNEQF

j_call: TRBJ1-6
d_call: NA
v_call: TRBV2
clone_size: few
cdr3_aa: ASSAESSYNSPLH

j_call: TRBJ1-2
d_call: TRBD1
v_call: TRBV5-1
clone_size: NA
cdr3_aa: ASSEGQGATYGYT

j_call: TRBJ2-4
d_call: NA
v_call: TRBV2
clone_size: NA
cdr3_aa: ASRDGVAKNIQY

j_call: TRBJ2-3
d_call: NA
v_call: TRBV12-3/TRBV12-4
clone_size: NA
cdr3_aa: ASEARGIPSTDTQY

j_call: TRBJ2-1
d_call: NA
v_call: TRBV12-5
clone_size: NA
cdr3_aa: ASGTRTGGAGYYNEQF

j_call: TRBJ2-7
d_call: NA
v_call: TRBV10-3
clone_size: NA
cdr3_aa: ATQEDFSSYEQY

j_call: TRBJ1-6
d_call: NA
v_call: TRBV28
clone_size: NA
cdr3_aa: ASSDNSPLH

j_call: TRBJ1-3
d_call: NA
v_call: TRBV6-5
clone_size: NA
cdr3_aa: ASSYSRSRNTIY

j_call: TRBJ2-5
d_call: NA
v_call: TRBV12-3/TRBV12-4
clone_size: NA
cdr3_aa: ASSLWTDPNNEQY

j_call: TRBJ2-1
d_call: NA
v_call: TRBV11-2
clone_size: few
cdr3_aa: ASRGMEDEQF

j_call: TRBJ2-7
d_call: TRBD2
v_call: TRBV16
clone_size: NA
cdr3_aa: ASSQSRGGSYEQY

j_call: TRBJ2-7
d_call: TRBD1
v_call: TRBV4-1
clone_size: NA
cdr3_aa: ASSLRWTGFTYEQY

j_call: TRBJ2-1
d_call: NA
v_call: TRBV3-1
clone_size: many
cdr3_aa: ASSLDSTEEF

j_call: TRBJ2-6
d_call: TRBD1
v_call: TRBV6-4
clone_size: NA
cdr3_aa: ASSGDRTSGANVLT

j_call: TRBJ2-1
d_call: NA
v_call: TRBV7-6
clone_size: NA
cdr3_aa: ASSFQTRDEQF

j_call: TRBJ1-5
d_call: TRBD1
v_call: TRBV12-3/TRBV12-4
clone_size: NA
cdr3_aa: ASSLVAGGFSNQPQH

j_call: TRBJ2-3
d_call: TRBD2
v_call: TRBV3-1
clone_size: NA
cdr3_aa: ASSHTGTTTDTQY

j_call: TRBJ2-7
d_call: NA
v_call: TRBV12-3/TRBV12-4
clone_size: few
cdr3_aa: ASSTGTTYEQY

j_call: TRBJ2-5
d_call: TRBD1
v_call: TRBV5-1
clone_size: NA
cdr3_aa: ASSGDRGSETQY

j_call: TRBJ2-2
d_call: TRBD2
v_call: TRBV4-1
clone_size: NA
cdr3_aa: ASSQGLAGGPGELF

j_call: TRBJ2-3
d_call: TRBD2
v_call: TRBV12-3/TRBV12-4
clone_size: NA
cdr3_aa: ASSFGRTITATQY

j_call: TRBJ2-5
d_call: NA
v_call: TRBV20-1
clone_size: once
cdr3_aa: SASVGQETQY

j_call: TRBJ2-2
d_call: TRBD2
v_call: TRBV20-1
clone_size: NA
cdr3_aa: SARDLRLAGDTNTGELF

j_call: TRBJ1-6
d_call: TRBD1
v_call: TRBV3-1
clone_size: NA
cdr3_aa: ASSQKLPGQGGFSPLH

j_call: TRBJ2-4
d_call: NA
v_call: TRBV5-6
clone_size: NA
cdr3_aa: ASEEGTLAKNIQY

j_call: TRBJ1-2
d_call: NA
v_call: TRBV6-2/TRBV6-3
clone_size: NA
cdr3_aa: ASRFRGAGGYT

j_call: TRBJ2-6
d_call: NA
v_call: TRBV27
clone_size: NA
cdr3_aa: ASSLLGGSGANVLT

j_call: TRBJ2-5
d_call: NA
v_call: TRBV12-3/TRBV12-4
clone_size: NA
cdr3_aa: ASGTKQETQY

j_call: TRBJ2-1
d_call: TRBD1
v_call: TRBV20-1
clone_size: NA
cdr3_aa: IRRGGAGSYNEQF

j_call: TRBJ2-1
d_call: NA
v_call: TRBV10-3
clone_size: NA
cdr3_aa: AISESRGAYNEQF

j_call: TRBJ2-7
d_call: NA
v_call: TRBV9
clone_size: once
cdr3_aa: ASSVVGSSNEQY